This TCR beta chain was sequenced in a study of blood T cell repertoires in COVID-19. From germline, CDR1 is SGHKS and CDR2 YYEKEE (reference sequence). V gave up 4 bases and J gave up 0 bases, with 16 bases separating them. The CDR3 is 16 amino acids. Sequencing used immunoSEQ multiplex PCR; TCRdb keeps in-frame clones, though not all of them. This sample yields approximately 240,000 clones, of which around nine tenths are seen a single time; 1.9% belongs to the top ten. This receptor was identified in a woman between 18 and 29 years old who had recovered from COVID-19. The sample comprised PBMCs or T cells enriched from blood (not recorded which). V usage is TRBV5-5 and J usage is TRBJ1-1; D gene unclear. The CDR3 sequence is CASSLVGVRMNTEAFF. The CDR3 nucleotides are TGTGCCAGCAGCCTCGTAGGCGTCAGGATGAACACTGAAGCTTTCTTT.